Below, 9 T cell receptor beta chains from the same sample are listed, as sequenced in a study of cytomegalovirus exposure and HLA in healthy donors. The primer mix had 60 Vbeta and 13 Jbeta primers. Produced via immunoSEQ multiplex PCR; TCRdb's table is partial and in-frame only. The sample shows over 150,000 clones, approximately 80% of them seen only once. The specimen sequenced was PBMCs. These receptors were obtained from a man younger than 40 in good health and CMV-seropositive.

This clone has a single count. Written as DNA, the CDR3 is TGTGCCAGCAAGGCCGGGGTAGACCACAATGAGCAGTTCTTC. This encodes CASKAGVDHNEQFF. V usage is TRBV6-6 and J usage is TRBJ2-1; D might be TRBD2 (5 bases). V was shortened by 7 bases and J by 5 bases, with 15 bases between the two germline ends. This CDR3 contains 14 residues. CDR1 is MNHNY, CDR2 SVGAGI, per germline (reference sequence).

The V gene is TRBV4-3, the J gene TRBJ2-1; D possibly corresponds to TRBD1 (5 bases). Trimming took 1 base from V and 9 from J, leaving 10 bases between them. The CDR3 consists of 13 residues. Germline V CDR1 and CDR2: LGHNA, YSLEER. CDR3 loop: CASSQALQGEQFF. CDR3 DNA sequence: TGCGCCAGCAGCCAAGCTCTGCAGGGTGAGCAGTTCTTC.

This clone appeared a few times. This sequence joins TRBV28 and TRBJ1-5; D is uncertain. CDR1 and CDR2 from the germline V gene are MDHEN and SYDVKM. The V and J ends lost 3 bases and 1 base respectively, with 10 bases between them. This CDR3 spans 15 amino acids. For the CDR3, the DNA is TGTGCCAGCAGTTTTTCGATGGGCAGCAATCAGCCCCAGCATTTT. It translates to CASSFSMGSNQPQHF. Complete variable domain (other parts from reference TRBV28 and TRBJ1-5): DVKVTQSSRYLVKRTGEKVFLECVQDMDHENMFWYRQDPGLGLRLIYFSYDVKMKEKGDIPEGYSVSREKKERFSLILESASTNQTSMYLCASSFSMGSNQPQHFGDGTRLSIL.

The chain combines TRBV9 with TRBJ2-3; possible D gene TRBD2, 7 bases. This CDR3 contains 15 residues. Germline V lookup: CDR1 SGDLS, CDR2 YYNGEE. Trimming took 3 bases from V and 0 from J, leaving 11 bases between them. In nucleotides, the CDR3 is TGTGCCAGCAGCGGGGGGGGACATAGCACAGATACGCAGTATTTT. As protein: CASSGGGHSTDTQYF. Full variable domain (outside the CDR3, taken from reference TRBV9 and TRBJ2-3): DSGVTQTPKHLITATGQRVTLRCSPRSGDLSVYWYQQSLDQGLQFLIQYYNGEERAKGNILERFSAQQFPDLHSELNLSSLELGDSALYFCASSGGGHSTDTQYFGPGTRLTVL.

This chain connects TRBV5-1 to TRBJ2-5; 8 positions match TRBD2. J gave up 0 bases and V 4 bases, and 2 bases lay outside the gene matches. The CDR3 is 14 amino acids. Looked up from germline, CDR1 is SGHRS and CDR2 is YFSETQ. The CDR3 loop is CASSRGLDQETQYF. The CDR3 nucleotides read TGCGCCAGCAGCCGGGGACTAGACCAAGAGACCCAGTACTTC.

This clone came up a few times. The rearrangement uses TRBV6-5 and TRBJ2-3; 15 bases line up with TRBD2. This CDR3 comprises 15 residues. In germline, CDR1 is MNHEY, CDR2 SVGAGI. Trimming at V came to 10 bases and at J to 8 bases, leaving 10 bases not matched to a gene. Here the CDR3 reads CATQRGLAGGFTQYF. In nucleotides, the CDR3 is TGTGCCACTCAACGTGGACTAGCGGGGGGGTTTACGCAGTATTTT.

Points on this clone: One end of the junction does not line up with germline, which may come from a read error. Other DNA sequences within the sample encode an identical CDR3. The rearrangement links TRBV30 to TRBJ1-2, with no clear D. The CDR3 loop spans 13 amino acids. Germline values: CDR1 GTSNPN, CDR2 SVGIG (reference sequence). The CDR3 loop is CAWSAAGNYGYTF. CDR3 in DNA: TGTGCCTGGAGTGCGGCGGGTAACTATGGTTACACCTTC.

The rearrangement joins TRBV28 to TRBJ1-5, with TRBD1 as a possible D gene (6 bases). Germline CDR1 reads MDHEN; CDR2 reads SYDVKM. This CDR3 spans 14 amino acids. The V gene lost 5 bases and the J gene lost 8 bases, with 16 bases spanning the gap. The CDR3 here is CASSHTPTGKPQHF. The DNA of the CDR3 is TGTGCCAGCAGTCATACCCCCACAGGGAAGCCCCAGCATTTT.

There are a few counts of this clone. This chain uses TRBV5-4 with TRBJ1-1, with D unresolved. Trimming cost V 6 bases and J 2 bases, with 11 bases left between them. The CDR3 has 13 residues. Germline V gene sequence: CDR1 SGHNT, CDR2 YYREEE (reference sequence). The CDR3 loop reads CASTGVANTEAFF. Written as DNA, the CDR3 is TGTGCCAGCACCGGGGTAGCCAACACTGAAGCTTTCTTT.